The 15 T cell receptor beta chains presented below share a single source sample, sequenced in a study of shared clonotypes between healthy human individuals. Profiled with immunoSEQ multiplex PCR; TCRdb holds only in-frame clones, not every one. The repertoire holds about 380,000 clones, about 97% seen once, with less than 0.35% in the top ten. The sequenced material came from memory CD8+ T cells sorted from blood. Regarding subset: CD45RO+ cells pooled with CCR7-negative TemRA cells. The receptors derive from a man in his thirties or forties in good health.

V gene TRBV30 combines with J gene TRBJ2-2, with D perhaps TRBD2 (6 bases). The CDR3 has 15 residues. Germline loops: CDR1 GTSNPN, CDR2 SVGIG (reference sequence). V lost 3 bases and J 1 base, leaving 12 bases between the germline ends. The chain's CDR3 is CAWRRSGLNTGELFF. CDR3 sequence (DNA): TGTGCCTGGAGGAGGAGCGGGCTGAACACCGGGGAGCTGTTTTTT.

V usage is TRBV7-2 and J usage is TRBJ2-7; 7 bases match TRBD2. Germline values: CDR1 SGHTA, CDR2 FQGNSA. The trim removed 4 bases at V and 0 bases at J, leaving 6 bases unmatched. The CDR3 loop spans 15 amino acids. DNA for the CDR3: TGTGCCAGCAGCTCCCCGGGAGGAAACTCCTACGAGCAGTACTTC. This translates into CASSSPGGNSYEQYF.

This clone occurred once. The V call is TRBV4-1, the J call TRBJ1-4; a possible D gene is TRBD1 (6 bases). Trimming took 4 bases from V and 2 from J, leaving 8 bases between them. Germline values: CDR1 MGHRA, CDR2 YSYEKL. The CDR3 extends over 14 amino acids. CDR3 sequence: CASSRTDTNEKLFF. The CDR3 bases are TGCGCCAGCAGCCGGACAGATACTAATGAAAAACTGTTTTTT.

About this clone: One end of the junction does not line up with germline, which may come from a read error. The chain links TRBV7-6 to TRBJ2-3; TRBD2 aligns across 14 bases. Germline CDR1 reads SGHVS; CDR2 reads FNYEAQ. This CDR3 region has 18 residues. The chain's CDR3 is CASTLGTSGSRTRGTQYF. CDR3 DNA sequence: TGTGCCAGCACCTTAGGGACTAGCGGGAGCCGGACAAGGGGTACGCAGTATTTT.

CDR3 coding DNA: TGTGCCGGACCCTTCGAGCAGTACTTC. It codes for CAGPFEQYF. V usage is TRBV5-4 and J usage is TRBJ2-7; D remains ambiguous. Trimming took 10 bases from V and 6 from J, leaving 8 bases between them. Germline V gene data show CDR1 as SGHNT and CDR2 as YYREEE (reference sequence). The CDR3 length is 9 residues.

This clone appeared once. The chain joins TRBV4-1 to TRBJ2-1; 7 nucleotides agree with TRBD2. The CDR3 runs to 16 residues. CDR1 is MGHRA, CDR2 YSYEKL, per germline. The ends lost 4 bases at V and 0 bases at J; junction bases unmatched: 6. The CDR3 region is CASSPIRTSSYNEQFF. CDR3 in DNA: TGCGCCAGCAGCCCAATTCGGACTAGCTCCTACAATGAGCAGTTCTTC.

The rearrangement links TRBV6-6 to TRBJ2-5; D not resolved. Germline-derived CDR1 and CDR2 are MNHNY and SVGAGI (reference sequence). The CDR3 consists of 11 residues. Trimming took 8 bases from V and 4 from J, leaving 8 bases between them. The CDR3 DNA sequence: TGTGCCAGCGGGGTGGGAGAGACCCAGTACTTC. Its translation: CASGVGETQYF.

This chain links TRBV4-2 with TRBJ2-7; TRBD2 agrees at 10 bases. Germline trimming cut 3 bases from V and 6 bases from J; bases unmatched to any gene: 5. Germline loops: CDR1 LGHNA, CDR2 YNFKEQ. The CDR3 has 14 residues. This CDR3 reads CASSQGTSETEQYF. The CDR3 DNA is TGTGCCAGCAGCCAGGGGACTAGCGAGACCGAGCAGTACTTC.

This rearrangement joins TRBV30 to TRBJ2-7; the match to TRBD2 covers 11 bases. The length of the CDR3 is 16 residues. The germline V gene has CDR1 GTSNPN and CDR2 SVGIG (reference sequence). The ends lost 1 base at V and 3 bases at J; junction bases unmatched: 8. CDR3 sequence reads: CAWSEEGLAALYEQYF. Written as DNA, the CDR3 is TGTGCCTGGAGTGAGGAGGGACTAGCGGCTCTCTACGAGCAGTACTTC.

The chain uses TRBV11-2 and TRBJ1-1; a possible D gene is TRBD1 (5 bases). V dropped 6 bases and J dropped 0 bases, with 14 bases sitting between them. CDR3 length equals 15 residues. Germline CDR1 is SGHAT and CDR2 is FQNNGV. This CDR3 is CASSLTGVLNTEAFF. Written as DNA, the CDR3 is TGTGCCAGCAGTTTAACGGGGGTATTGAACACTGAAGCTTTCTTT.

The CDR3 is CASSQSLAGAYEQYF. DNA for the CDR3: TGCGCCAGCAGTCAATCGCTAGCGGGGGCCTACGAGCAGTACTTC. The V and J genes are TRBV23-1 and TRBJ2-7; TRBD2 agrees at 10 bases. TRBV23-1 has ORF status, its function being uncertain. V lost 0 bases to trimming and J lost 2 bases; unmatched junction nucleotides: 1. The CDR3 has 15 amino acids.

This chain uses TRBV6-4 with TRBJ2-1; D ambiguous. V lost 2 bases to trimming and J lost 7 bases, with 9 bases between them. The CDR3 loop spans 13 amino acids. Germline V lookup: CDR1 MRHNA, CDR2 SNTAGT. CDR3 DNA sequence: TGTGCCAGCAGTGACGGGGTGGTGAATGAGCAGTTCTTC. It translates to CASSDGVVNEQFF.

The chain recombines TRBV7-8 with TRBJ2-3; no reliable D call. CDR1 and CDR2 from the germline V gene are SGHVS and FQNEAQ. The CDR3 extends over 15 amino acids. Deletions cut 2 bases from V and 5 bases from J, with 14 bases between. CDR3 residues: CASSLFGGRGDTQYF. The DNA for the CDR3 is TGTGCCAGCAGCTTATTCGGTGGACGCGGAGATACGCAGTATTTT. Filled out from reference TRBV7-8 and TRBJ2-3, the complete variable domain reads GAGVSQSPRYKVAKRGQDVALRCDPISGHVSLFWYQQALGQGPEFLTYFQNEAQLDKSGLPSDRFFAERPEGSVSTLKIQRTQQEDSAVYLCASSLFGGRGDTQYFGPGTRLTVL.

The chain has TRBV11-2 and TRBJ2-1; 7 bases fit TRBD1. Germline trimming cut 1 base from V and 0 bases from J; bases unmatched to any gene: 12. The CDR3 sequence is 19 residues long. Per germline, CDR1 SGHAT and CDR2 FQNNGV. CDR3 bases: TGTGCCAGCAGCTTAGGAACCGTCCCCCGGGACAGCTCCTACAATGAGCAGTTCTTC. Translating gives CASSLGTVPRDSSYNEQFF.

CDR3: CASSPFDSGAYEQYF. The CDR3 DNA reads TGTGCCAGCTCACCCTTCGATAGCGGGGCCTACGAGCAGTACTTC. V usage is TRBV18 and J usage is TRBJ2-7, with TRBD2 matching over 8 bases. The CDR3 totals 15 residues. V was pared by 3 bases and J by 2 bases, with 6 bases of the junction left unmatched. Germline CDR1 reads KGHSH; CDR2 reads LQKENI.